This TCR beta chain came from a study of OX40 agonist ivuxolimab in advanced cancers. Study-wide points: Patients with a partial response at 0.1-3.0 mg/kg had among the lowest clonal expansion.

The CDR3 totals 14 residues. Between the trimmed V and J ends, which lost 5 bases and 5 bases, there was a span of 16 bases. Germline V gives CDR1 LGHNT, CDR2 FRNRAP. Points on this clone: What it binds is unknown.

Profiled with immunoSEQ multiplex PCR; TCRdb holds only in-frame clones, not every one. Altogether 40,000 to 45,000 clones are present, around 88% being singletons, with the ten largest covering 9% to 13%. This receptor was identified in an adult with an advanced solid tumor such as melanoma, head and neck, liver or kidney cancer. The genes are TRBV12-5 and TRBJ2-7; D gene uncertain. Here the sequenced sample was CD4+ or CD8+ T cells sorted from blood, taken in a trial of the OX40 agonist ivuxolimab. This CDR3 reads CASGGYTLRDEQYF. The CDR3 nucleotides read TGTGCTAGTGGTGGGTACACCCTACGGGACGAGCAGTACTTC. Full variable domain (missing parts from reference TRBV12-5 and TRBJ2-7): DARVTQTPRHKVTEMGQEVTMRCQPILGHNTVFWYRQTMMQGLELLAYFRNRAPLDDSGMPKDRFSAEMPDATLATLKIQPSEPRDSAVYFCASGGYTLRDEQYFGPGTRLTVT.